These T cell receptor beta chains were read from a single sample in a study of cytomegalovirus exposure and HLA in healthy donors. Here immunoSEQ multiplex PCR was the method, and the copy in TCRdb shows in-frame clones only, minus some. The data show more than 85,000 clones, with just under 80% seen just once and approximately 1.3% held by the top ten. What was sequenced was PBMCs. All receptors derive from a man under 40 in good health and CMV-seronegative. Each CDR3 is given with its conserved first and last residue. A D gene is named only where the DNA matches it firmly. Clone sizes are given selectively: once, few, many, or a class where the clone is expanded.

v_gene: TRBV15
j_gene: TRBJ2-7
abundance: once
d_gene: TRBD2
CDR3aa: CATKSGGAYEQYF
CDR3nt: TGTGCCACCAAAAGCGGGGGGGCCTACGAGCAGTACTTC

v_gene: TRBV5-1
j_gene: TRBJ1-2
abundance: NA
d_gene: NA
CDR3aa: CASSLVVDSNYGYTF
CDR3nt: TGCGCCAGCAGCTTGGTAGTTGACAGTAATTATGGCTACACCTTC

v_gene: TRBV28
j_gene: TRBJ2-2
abundance: NA
d_gene: NA
CDR3aa: CASYRRVANTGELFF
CDR3nt: TGTGCCAGCTACCGCAGGGTCGCGAACACCGGGGAGCTGTTTTTT

v_gene: TRBV10-3
j_gene: TRBJ1-3
abundance: NA
d_gene: NA
CDR3aa: CAISGGPGTSSSGNTIYF
CDR3nt: TGTGCCATCAGTGGGGGGCCCGGGACATCGAGCTCTGGAAACACCATATATTTT

v_gene: TRBV5-1
j_gene: TRBJ2-2
abundance: few
d_gene: TRBD1
CDR3aa: CASSLFIKSGQSNTGELFF
CDR3nt: TGCGCCAGCAGCTTATTTATTAAGTCGGGACAGTCGAACACCGGGGAGCTGTTTTTT

v_gene: TRBV6-6
j_gene: TRBJ2-3
abundance: NA
d_gene: NA
CDR3aa: CASRPALAGDTQYF
CDR3nt: TGTGCCAGCAGGCCAGCGTTGGCAGGGGATACGCAGTATTTT

v_gene: TRBV7-9
j_gene: TRBJ2-5
abundance: NA
d_gene: NA
CDR3aa: CASSLVPGWGETQYF
CDR3nt: TGTGCCAGCAGCTTAGTCCCGGGATGGGGTGAGACCCAGTACTTC

v_gene: TRBV9
j_gene: TRBJ1-1
abundance: NA
d_gene: NA
CDR3aa: CASSPRDNPSTEAFF
CDR3nt: TGTGCCAGCAGCCCCCGGGACAACCCATCCACTGAAGCTTTCTTT

v_gene: TRBV15
j_gene: TRBJ2-5
abundance: NA
d_gene: NA
CDR3aa: CATSRDRDQGETQYF
CDR3nt: TGTGCCACCAGCAGAGATCGAGACCAGGGGGAGACCCAGTACTTC

v_gene: TRBV28
j_gene: TRBJ2-7
abundance: NA
d_gene: TRBD2
CDR3aa: CASRSSGTLLYEQYF
CDR3nt: TGTGCCAGCAGGTCTAGCGGGACCCTACTATACGAGCAGTACTTC

v_gene: TRBV5-6
j_gene: TRBJ2-7
abundance: NA
d_gene: NA
CDR3aa: CASSSDWSSYEQYF
CDR3nt: TGTGCCAGCAGCTCGGACTGGAGCTCCTACGAGCAGTACTTC

v_gene: TRBV28
j_gene: TRBJ2-5
abundance: NA
d_gene: NA
CDR3aa: CASSFNRETQYF
CDR3nt: TGTGCCAGCAGTTTCAACAGGGAGACCCAGTACTTC

v_gene: TRBV6-1
j_gene: TRBJ2-2
abundance: NA
d_gene: TRBD2
CDR3aa: CAARGGNTGELFF
CDR3nt: TGTGCCGCTCGGGGGGGGAACACCGGGGAGCTGTTTTTT

v_gene: TRBV30
j_gene: TRBJ1-2
abundance: few
d_gene: NA
CDR3aa: CAWKLGQLYGYTF
CDR3nt: TGTGCCTGGAAACTCGGACAGCTCTATGGCTACACCTTC

v_gene: TRBV4-2
j_gene: TRBJ2-5
abundance: NA
d_gene: TRBD1
CDR3aa: CASSPGTANQETQYF
CDR3nt: TGTGCCAGCAGTCCGGGGACAGCCAACCAAGAGACCCAGTACTTC

v_gene: TRBV20-1
j_gene: TRBJ1-1
abundance: NA
d_gene: NA
CDR3aa: CSARFDREAFF
CDR3nt: TGCAGTGCTAGATTCGACAGGGAAGCTTTCTTT

v_gene: TRBV19
j_gene: TRBJ1-4
abundance: once
d_gene: NA
CDR3aa: CASSDTSTNEKLFF
CDR3nt: TGTGCCAGTAGCGACACCTCAACTAATGAAAAACTGTTTTTT

v_gene: TRBV7-8
j_gene: TRBJ2-4
abundance: NA
d_gene: TRBD1
CDR3aa: CASKLTGTGGSIQYF
CDR3nt: TGTGCCAGTAAACTTACCGGGACAGGGGGGAGCATTCAGTACTTC